This TCR beta chain stems from a study of blood T cell repertoires in COVID-19. About the research overall: T cells, B-cell-depleted T cells, or PBMCs provided the cDNA or gDNA that served as material.

This CDR3 contains 13 residues. Germline values: CDR1 SNHLY, CDR2 FYNNEI. Germline trimming cut 7 bases from V and 2 bases from J; bases unmatched to any gene: 5. This clone was detected a few times. Seattle patient enrollment occurred during active infection, with longitudinal follow-up thereafter. Profiling relied on immunoSEQ multiplex PCR, and the TCRdb table lists in-frame clones only, not all of them. The data show approximately 260,000 clones, over 80% seen once. The chain is built from TRBV2 and TRBJ2-7; TRBD2 aligns across 7 bases. The TCR originated in a woman in her 70s with COVID-19, enrolled during active disease. The sequencing input was peripheral blood. The CDR3 bases are TGTGCCAGCAACACGCTAGCGGCCTACGAGCAGTACTTC. Its translation is CASNTLAAYEQYF.